The rows below give T cell receptor beta chains drawn from one sample of a study of CD8 T cells in Susac syndrome. TCRdb re-derived calls from the immunoSEQ multiplex PCR reads in MiXCR, one entry per CDR3 protein. The data hold about 120,000 distinct CDR3 sequences, with more than 90% observed a single time. Input material: CD8+ T cells from PBMCs. Receptors originate from a human donor with Susac syndrome. CDR3s include the opening cysteine and the closing phenylalanine or tryptophan. D genes are given only for firm matches. Size tells how often a clone was seen (once, few, many) or the class of an expanded clone, and some rows leave it out.

clone_size	v_call	j_call	cdr3_length	d_call	cdr3_nt	cdr3_aa
NA	TRBV7-2	TRBJ1-4	14	NA	TGTGCCAGCAGCACGTGGGACACCAATGAAAAACTGTTTTTT	CASSTWDTNEKLFF
NA	TRBV9	TRBJ2-3	16	TRBD2	TGTGCCAGCAGCCACGGGAGGGCCCTCTACACAGATACGCAGTATTTT	CASSHGRALYTDTQYF
NA	TRBV6-4	TRBJ2-6	16	NA	TGTGCCAGCAGTCCCACATCCGACTCTGGGGCCAACGTCCTGACTTTC	CASSPTSDSGANVLTF
NA	TRBV6-6	TRBJ2-1	13	NA	TGTGCCAGCAGTTACTCGGAGAACAATGAGCAGTTCTTC	CASSYSENNEQFF
NA	TRBV30	TRBJ2-1	16	NA	TGTGCCTGGGGTGCTGTGACAGAATCGAGATACAATGAGCAGTTCTTC	CAWGAVTESRYNEQFF
NA	TRBV4-2	TRBJ1-5	15	NA	TGTGCCAGCAGCCAAGAAGGGGTAAGCAATCAGCCCCAGCATTTT	CASSQEGVSNQPQHF
NA	TRBV11-2	TRBJ2-1	15	TRBD1	TGTGCCAGCAGTCCCTTGGACAGGGTGTCGGATGAGCAGTTCTTC	CASSPLDRVSDEQFF
NA	TRBV2	TRBJ1-6	12	NA	TGTGCCAGCAGTGACAGTAATTCACCCCTCCACTTT	CASSDSNSPLHF
once	TRBV27	TRBJ2-1	13	NA	TGTGCCAGCAGACAATTTCCCGGCGATGAGCAGTTCTTC	CASRQFPGDEQFF
NA	TRBV4-2	TRBJ1-6	14	NA	TGTGCCAGCAGCCGACGACAGCTTGATTCACCCCTCCACTTT	CASSRRQLDSPLHF
NA	TRBV19	TRBJ1-2	11	NA	TGTGCCAGTAGGATTGACTTCGGCTACACCTTC	CASRIDFGYTF
once	TRBV29-1	TRBJ2-7	13	NA	TGCAGCGTGGCCGAGACAGCTCCCTACGAGCAGTACTTC	CSVAETAPYEQYF
NA	TRBV12-3/TRBV12-4	TRBJ1-2	12	NA	TGTGCCAGCAGCCTGGGACATCATGGCTACACCTTC	CASSLGHHGYTF
NA	TRBV4-3	TRBJ2-7	15	NA	TGCGCCAGCAGCCAAGATCGGGACACCTCCTACGAGCAGTACTTC	CASSQDRDTSYEQYF
NA	TRBV20-1	TRBJ2-1	16	TRBD2	TGCAGTGCTAGCGGGACTAGCGGGAGTTCCTACAATGAGCAGTTCTTC	CSASGTSGSSYNEQFF
NA	TRBV11-2	TRBJ2-7	17	TRBD2	TGTGCCAGCAGCTTATCCGTAGCGGGAGGATCTATTGACGAGCAGTACTTC	CASSLSVAGGSIDEQYF
NA	TRBV28	TRBJ2-3	16	TRBD1	TGTGCCAGCAGTTTCTCCTTCCAGGGGGTGGCAGATACGCAGTATTTT	CASSFSFQGVADTQYF
NA	TRBV6-5	TRBJ2-3	14	NA	TGTGCCAGCAGTCGAGAATCTAGCACAGATACGCAGTATTTT	CASSRESSTDTQYF
once	TRBV4-3	TRBJ1-1	15	TRBD1	TGCGCCAGCAGCCAGGTCCAGGGGGAGTATACTGAAGCTTTCTTT	CASSQVQGEYTEAFF
once	TRBV4-1	TRBJ2-7	16	NA	TGCGCCAGCAGCCAAGAAGTTCGGGGGGCGAACTACGAGCAGTACTTC	CASSQEVRGANYEQYF
few	TRBV7-2	TRBJ2-7	14	NA	TGTGCCAGCAGCTTAGCTGGGGTCACCTACGAGCAGTACTTC	CASSLAGVTYEQYF
NA	TRBV3-1	TRBJ2-2	17	NA	TGTGCCAGCAGCGGAAGATATAGGGAGACGAACACCGGGGAGCTGTTTTTT	CASSGRYRETNTGELFF
NA	TRBV20-1	TRBJ2-5	15	TRBD1	TGCAGTGCTAGGGGGCCTGACAGGGAGAGGGAGACCCAGTACTTC	CSARGPDRERETQYF
NA	TRBV10-3	TRBJ2-5	17	TRBD2	TGTGCCATCAGGAGGGAGGGGTCCCATCAACTCGAGGAGACCCAGTACTTC	CAIRREGSHQLEETQYF